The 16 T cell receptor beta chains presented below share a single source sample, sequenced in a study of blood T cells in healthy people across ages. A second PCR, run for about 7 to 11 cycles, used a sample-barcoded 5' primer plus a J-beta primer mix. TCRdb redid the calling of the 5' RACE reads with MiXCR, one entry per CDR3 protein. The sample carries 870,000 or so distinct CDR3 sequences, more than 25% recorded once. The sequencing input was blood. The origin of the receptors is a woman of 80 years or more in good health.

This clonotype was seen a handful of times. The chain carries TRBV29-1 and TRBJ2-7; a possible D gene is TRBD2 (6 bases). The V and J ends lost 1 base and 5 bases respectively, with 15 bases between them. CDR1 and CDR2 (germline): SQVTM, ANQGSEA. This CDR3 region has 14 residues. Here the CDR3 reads CSVEAGRAGHEQYF. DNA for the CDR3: TGCAGCGTTGAAGCGGGCAGGGCGGGGCACGAGCAGTACTTC.

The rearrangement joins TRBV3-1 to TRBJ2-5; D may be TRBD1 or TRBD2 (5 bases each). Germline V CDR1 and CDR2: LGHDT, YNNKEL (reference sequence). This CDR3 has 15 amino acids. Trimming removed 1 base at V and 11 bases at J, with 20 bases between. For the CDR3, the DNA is TGTGCCAGCAGCCAAGCTACACTACGGGGCAATGGGCAGTACTTC. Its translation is CASSQATLRGNGQYF.

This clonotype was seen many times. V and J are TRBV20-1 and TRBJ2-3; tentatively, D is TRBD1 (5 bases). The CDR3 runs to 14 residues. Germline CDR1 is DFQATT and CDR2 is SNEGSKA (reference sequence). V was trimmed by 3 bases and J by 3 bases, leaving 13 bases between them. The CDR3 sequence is CSARGRLGTDTQYF. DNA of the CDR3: TGCAGTGCTAGGGGGCGGCTCGGGACAGATACGCAGTATTTT.

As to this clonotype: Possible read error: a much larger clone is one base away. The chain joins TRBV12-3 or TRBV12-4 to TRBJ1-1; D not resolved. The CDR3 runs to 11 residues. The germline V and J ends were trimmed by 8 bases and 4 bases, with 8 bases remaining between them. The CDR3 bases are TGTGCCAGCCGCCTTAGCACTGAAGCTTTCTTT. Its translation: CASRLSTEAFF.

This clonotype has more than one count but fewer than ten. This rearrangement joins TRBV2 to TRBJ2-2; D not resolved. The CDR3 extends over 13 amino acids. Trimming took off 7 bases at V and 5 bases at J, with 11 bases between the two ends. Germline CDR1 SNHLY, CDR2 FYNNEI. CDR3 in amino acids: CASNWQLTGELFF. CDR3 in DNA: TGTGCCAGCAATTGGCAGTTAACCGGGGAGCTGTTTTTT.

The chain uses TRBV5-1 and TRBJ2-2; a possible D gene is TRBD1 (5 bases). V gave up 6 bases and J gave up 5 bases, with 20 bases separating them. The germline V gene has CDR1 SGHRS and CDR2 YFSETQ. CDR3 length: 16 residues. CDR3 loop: CASTPLFQGWTGELFF. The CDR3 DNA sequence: TGCGCCAGCACGCCTCTATTCCAGGGATGGACCGGGGAGCTGTTTTTT.

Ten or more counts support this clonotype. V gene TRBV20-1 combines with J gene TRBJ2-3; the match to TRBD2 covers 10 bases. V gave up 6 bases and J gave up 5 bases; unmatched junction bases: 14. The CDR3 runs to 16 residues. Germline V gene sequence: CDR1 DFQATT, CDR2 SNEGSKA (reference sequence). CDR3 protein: CSAGTAGTSALDTQYF. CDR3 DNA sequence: TGCAGTGCCGGGACAGCCGGGACTAGCGCTTTAGATACGCAGTATTTT.

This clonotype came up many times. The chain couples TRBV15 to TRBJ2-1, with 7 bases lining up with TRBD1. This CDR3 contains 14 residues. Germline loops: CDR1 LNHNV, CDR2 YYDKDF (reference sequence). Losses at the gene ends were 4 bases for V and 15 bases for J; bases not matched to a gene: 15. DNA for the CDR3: TGTGCCACCAGCAACCCCTCTGATAGGGGGCGTGTGTTCTTC. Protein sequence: CATSNPSDRGRVFF.

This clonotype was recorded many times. The CDR3 coding sequence is TGTGCCAGTCGTGCCGGGACAGGGGGCCACACTGAAGCTTTCTTT. The encoded protein is CASRAGTGGHTEAFF. The rearrangement uses TRBV6-2 or TRBV6-3 and TRBJ1-1; 12 bases map to TRBD1. The CDR3 consists of 15 residues. Trimming cost V 9 bases and J 3 bases; bases outside gene matches: 8. The germline V gene encodes CDR1 MNHEY and CDR2 SVGEGT.

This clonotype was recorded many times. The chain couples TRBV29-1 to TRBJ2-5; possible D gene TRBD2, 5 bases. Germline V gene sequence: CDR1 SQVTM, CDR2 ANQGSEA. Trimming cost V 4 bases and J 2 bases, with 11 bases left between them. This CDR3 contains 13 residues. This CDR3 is CSVGGSGQETQYF. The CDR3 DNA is TGCAGCGTTGGAGGGTCGGGGCAAGAGACCCAGTACTTC.

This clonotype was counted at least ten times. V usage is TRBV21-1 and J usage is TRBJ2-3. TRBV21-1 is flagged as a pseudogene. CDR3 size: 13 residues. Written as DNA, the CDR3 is TGTGCCAGCAGGACCATGTGCACAGATACGCAGTATTTT. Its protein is CASRTMCTDTQYF.

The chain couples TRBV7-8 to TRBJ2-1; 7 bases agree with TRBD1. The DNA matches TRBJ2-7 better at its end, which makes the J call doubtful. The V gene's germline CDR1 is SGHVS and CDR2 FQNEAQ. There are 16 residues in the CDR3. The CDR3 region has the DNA TGTGCCAGCAGCTTAGAAGGACAGGTTATGGGCAATGAGCAGTACTTC. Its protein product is CASSLEGQVMGNEQYF.

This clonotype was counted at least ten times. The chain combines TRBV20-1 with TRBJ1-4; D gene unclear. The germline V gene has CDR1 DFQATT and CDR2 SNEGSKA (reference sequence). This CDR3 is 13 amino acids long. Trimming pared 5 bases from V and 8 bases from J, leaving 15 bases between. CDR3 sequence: CSAFERGREKLFF. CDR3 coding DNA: TGCAGTGCTTTCGAGCGGGGAAGGGAAAAACTGTTTTTT.

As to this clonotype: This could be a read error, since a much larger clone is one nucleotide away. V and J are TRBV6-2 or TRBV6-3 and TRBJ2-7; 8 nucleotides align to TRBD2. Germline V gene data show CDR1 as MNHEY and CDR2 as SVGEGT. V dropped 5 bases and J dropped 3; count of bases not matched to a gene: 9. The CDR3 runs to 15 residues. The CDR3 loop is CASSQSPGGGYEQYF. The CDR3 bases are TGTGCCAGCAGTCAAAGCCCCGGGGGGGGCTACGAGCAGTACTTC.

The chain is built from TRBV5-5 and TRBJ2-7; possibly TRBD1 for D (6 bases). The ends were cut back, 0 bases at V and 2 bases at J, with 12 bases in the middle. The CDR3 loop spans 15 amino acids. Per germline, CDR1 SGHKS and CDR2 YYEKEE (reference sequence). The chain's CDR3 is CASSLGQGHTYEQYF. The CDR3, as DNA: TGTGCCAGCAGCTTGGGGCAGGGACATACCTACGAGCAGTACTTC.

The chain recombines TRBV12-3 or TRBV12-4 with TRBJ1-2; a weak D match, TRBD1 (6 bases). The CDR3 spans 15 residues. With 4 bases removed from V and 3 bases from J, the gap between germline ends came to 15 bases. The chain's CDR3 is CASSSPGGIHYGYTF. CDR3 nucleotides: TGTGCCAGCAGTTCTCCGGGGGGCATTCACTATGGCTACACCTTC.